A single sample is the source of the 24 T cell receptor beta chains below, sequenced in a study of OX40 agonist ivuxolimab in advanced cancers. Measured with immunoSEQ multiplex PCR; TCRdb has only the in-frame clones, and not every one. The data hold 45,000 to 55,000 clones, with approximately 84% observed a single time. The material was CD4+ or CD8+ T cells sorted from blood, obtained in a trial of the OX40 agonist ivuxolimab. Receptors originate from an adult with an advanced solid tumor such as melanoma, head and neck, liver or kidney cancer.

CDR3 sequence: CASSIAGLAGGIYEQYF. CDR3 DNA: TGTGCCAGTAGTATAGCGGGACTAGCGGGAGGAATCTACGAGCAGTACTTC. The chain couples TRBV19 to TRBJ2-7; TRBD2 agrees at 15 bases. The CDR3 has 17 residues. Per the germline V gene, CDR1 is LNHDA and CDR2 is SQIVND (reference sequence). The trim removed 1 base at V and 3 bases at J, leaving 4 bases unmatched.

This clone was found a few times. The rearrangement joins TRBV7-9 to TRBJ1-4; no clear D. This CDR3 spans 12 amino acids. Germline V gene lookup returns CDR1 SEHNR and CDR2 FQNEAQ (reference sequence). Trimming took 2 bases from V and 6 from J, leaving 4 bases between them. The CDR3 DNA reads TGTGCCAGCAGCTTACTATATGAAAAACTGTTTTTT. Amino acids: CASSLLYEKLFF.

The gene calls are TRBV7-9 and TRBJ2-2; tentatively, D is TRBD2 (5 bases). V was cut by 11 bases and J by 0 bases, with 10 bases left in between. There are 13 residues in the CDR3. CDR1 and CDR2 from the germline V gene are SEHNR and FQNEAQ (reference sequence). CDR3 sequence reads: CAAGVSNTGELFF. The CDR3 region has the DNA TGTGCCGCCGGGGTCTCGAACACCGGGGAGCTGTTTTTT.

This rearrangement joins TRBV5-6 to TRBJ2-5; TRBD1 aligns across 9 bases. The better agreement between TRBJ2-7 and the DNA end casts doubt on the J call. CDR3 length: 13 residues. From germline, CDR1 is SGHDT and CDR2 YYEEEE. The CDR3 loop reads CASQGQGTYEQYF. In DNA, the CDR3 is TGTGCCAGCCAGGGACAGGGTACCTACGAGCAGTACTTC.

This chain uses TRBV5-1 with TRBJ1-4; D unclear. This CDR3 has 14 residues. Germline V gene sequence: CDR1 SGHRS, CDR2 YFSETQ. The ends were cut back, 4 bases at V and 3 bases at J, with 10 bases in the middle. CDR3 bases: TGCGCCAGCAGCACAATCTCCCCTAATGAAAAACTGTTTTTT. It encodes CASSTISPNEKLFF.

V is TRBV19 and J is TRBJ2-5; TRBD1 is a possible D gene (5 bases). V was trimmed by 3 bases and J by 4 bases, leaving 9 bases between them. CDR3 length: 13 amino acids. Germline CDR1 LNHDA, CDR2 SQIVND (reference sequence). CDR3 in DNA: TGTGCCAGTAGTATCGCTCAGGGAGAGACCCAGTACTTC. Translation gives CASSIAQGETQYF. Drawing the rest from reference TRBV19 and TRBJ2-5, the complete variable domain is DGGITQSPKYLFRKEGQNVTLSCEQNLNHDAMYWYRQDPGQGLRLIYYSQIVNDFQKGDIAEGYSVSREKKESFPLTVTSAQKNPTAFYLCASSIAQGETQYFGPGTRLLVL.

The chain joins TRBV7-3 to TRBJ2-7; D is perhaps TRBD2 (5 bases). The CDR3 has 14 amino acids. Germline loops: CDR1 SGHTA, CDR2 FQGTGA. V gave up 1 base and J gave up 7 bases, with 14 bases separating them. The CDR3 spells CASSLISGKQEQYF. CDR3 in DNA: TGTGCCAGCAGCTTAATTTCCGGGAAGCAGGAGCAGTACTTC.

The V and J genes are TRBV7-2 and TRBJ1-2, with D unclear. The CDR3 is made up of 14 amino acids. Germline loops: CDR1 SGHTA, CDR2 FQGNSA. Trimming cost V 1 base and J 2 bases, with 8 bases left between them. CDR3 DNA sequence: TGTGCCAGCAGCTTAGAAGTGGGGAACTATGGCTACACCTTC. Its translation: CASSLEVGNYGYTF.

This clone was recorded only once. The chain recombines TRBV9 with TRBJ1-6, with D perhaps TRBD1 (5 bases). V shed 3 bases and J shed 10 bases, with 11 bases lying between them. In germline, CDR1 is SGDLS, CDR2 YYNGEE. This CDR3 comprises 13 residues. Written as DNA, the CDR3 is TGTGCCAGCAGCGCGAAAGAGGGGTCACCCCTCCACTTT. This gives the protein CASSAKEGSPLHF.

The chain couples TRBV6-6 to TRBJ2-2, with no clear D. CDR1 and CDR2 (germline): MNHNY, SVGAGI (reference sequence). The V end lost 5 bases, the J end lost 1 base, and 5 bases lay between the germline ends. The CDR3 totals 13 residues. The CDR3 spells CASSRQNTGELFF. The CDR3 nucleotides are TGTGCCAGCAGTCGACAGAACACCGGGGAGCTGTTTTTT.

DNA for the CDR3: TGTGCCAGCAGCGATCAATGGATCGGGGACACTGAAGCTTTCTTT. As protein: CASSDQWIGDTEAFF. The chain links TRBV7-9 to TRBJ1-1, with no clear D. This CDR3 has 15 amino acids. Trimming pared 5 bases from V and 3 bases from J, leaving 16 bases between. Per the germline V gene, CDR1 is SEHNR and CDR2 is FQNEAQ (reference sequence).

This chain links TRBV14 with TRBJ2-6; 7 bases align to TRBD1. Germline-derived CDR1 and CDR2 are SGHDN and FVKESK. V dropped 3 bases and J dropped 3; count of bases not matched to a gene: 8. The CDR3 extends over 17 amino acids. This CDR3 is CASSHLQGSFGANVLTF. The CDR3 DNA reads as TGTGCCAGCAGCCATCTACAGGGGAGTTTTGGGGCCAACGTCCTGACTTTC.

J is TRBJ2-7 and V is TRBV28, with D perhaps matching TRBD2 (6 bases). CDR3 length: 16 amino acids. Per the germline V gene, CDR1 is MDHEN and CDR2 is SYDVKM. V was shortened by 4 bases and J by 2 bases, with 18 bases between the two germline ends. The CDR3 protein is CASSYRGAGQAYEQYF. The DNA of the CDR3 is TGTGCCAGCAGTTACCGTGGGGCGGGGCAAGCCTACGAGCAGTACTTC.

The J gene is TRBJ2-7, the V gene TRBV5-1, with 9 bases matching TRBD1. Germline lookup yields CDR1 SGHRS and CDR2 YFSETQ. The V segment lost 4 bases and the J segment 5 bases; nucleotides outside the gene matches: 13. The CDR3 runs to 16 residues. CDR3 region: CASSLGRGQGGDEQYF. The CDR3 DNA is TGCGCCAGCAGCCTGGGGAGGGGACAGGGAGGGGACGAGCAGTACTTC.

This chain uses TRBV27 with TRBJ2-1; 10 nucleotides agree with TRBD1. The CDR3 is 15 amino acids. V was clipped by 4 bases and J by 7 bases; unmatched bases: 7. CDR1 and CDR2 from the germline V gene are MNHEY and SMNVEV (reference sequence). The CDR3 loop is CASSYRTGGDNEQFF. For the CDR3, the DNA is TGTGCCAGCAGTTATCGGACAGGGGGGGATAATGAGCAGTTCTTC.

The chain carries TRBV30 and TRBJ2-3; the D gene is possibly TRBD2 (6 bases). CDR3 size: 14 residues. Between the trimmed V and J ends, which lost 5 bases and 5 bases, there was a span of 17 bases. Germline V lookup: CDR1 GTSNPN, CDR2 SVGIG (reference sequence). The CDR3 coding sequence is TGTGCCTGGTCTGCAGGTTTGGGGGGAGATACGCAGTATTTT. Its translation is CAWSAGLGGDTQYF. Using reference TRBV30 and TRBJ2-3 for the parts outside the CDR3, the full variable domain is SQTIHQWPATLVQPVGSPLSLECTVEGTSNPNLYWYRQAAGRGLQLLFYSVGIGQISSEVPQNLSASRPQDRQFILSSKKLLLSDSGFYLCAWSAGLGGDTQYFGPGTRLTVL.

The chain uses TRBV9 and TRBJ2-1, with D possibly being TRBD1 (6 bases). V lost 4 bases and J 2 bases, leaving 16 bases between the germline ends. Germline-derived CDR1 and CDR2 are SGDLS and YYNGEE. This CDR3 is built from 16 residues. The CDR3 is CASSRRRQDPYNEQFF. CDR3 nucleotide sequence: TGTGCCAGCAGCAGGAGGAGACAGGACCCCTACAATGAGCAGTTCTTC.

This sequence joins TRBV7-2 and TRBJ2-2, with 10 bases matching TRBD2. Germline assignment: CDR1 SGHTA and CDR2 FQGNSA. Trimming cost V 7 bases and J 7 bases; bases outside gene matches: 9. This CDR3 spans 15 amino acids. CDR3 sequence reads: CASTGLAGEGGELFF. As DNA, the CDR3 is TGTGCCAGCACCGGGCTAGCGGGAGAAGGCGGGGAGCTGTTTTTT.

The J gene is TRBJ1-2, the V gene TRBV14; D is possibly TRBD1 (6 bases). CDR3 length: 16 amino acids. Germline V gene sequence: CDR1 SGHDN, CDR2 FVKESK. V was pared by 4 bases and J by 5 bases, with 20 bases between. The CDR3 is CASSPLNGGQGYGYTF. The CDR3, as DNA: TGTGCCAGCAGCCCCTTAAACGGGGGGCAAGGATATGGCTACACCTTC. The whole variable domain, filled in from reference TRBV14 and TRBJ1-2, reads EAGVTQFPSHSVIEKGQTVTLRCDPISGHDNLYWYRRVMGKEIKFLLHFVKESKQDESGMPNNRFLAERTGGTYSTLKVQPAELEDSGVYFCASSPLNGGQGYGYTFGSGTRLTVV.

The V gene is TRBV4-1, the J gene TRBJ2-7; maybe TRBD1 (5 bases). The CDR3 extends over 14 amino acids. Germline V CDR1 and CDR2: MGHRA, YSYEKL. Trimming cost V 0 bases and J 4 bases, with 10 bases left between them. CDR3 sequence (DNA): TGCGCCAGCAGCCAAGAAGACAGACCGTACGAGCAGTACTTC. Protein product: CASSQEDRPYEQYF.

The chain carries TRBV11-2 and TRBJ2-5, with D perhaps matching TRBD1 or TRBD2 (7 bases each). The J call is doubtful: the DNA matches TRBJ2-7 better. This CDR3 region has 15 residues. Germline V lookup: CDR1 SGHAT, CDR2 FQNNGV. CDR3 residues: CASSLGRGRVGEQYF. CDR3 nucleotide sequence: TGTGCCAGCAGCTTAGGCAGGGGGAGGGTTGGCGAGCAGTACTTC.

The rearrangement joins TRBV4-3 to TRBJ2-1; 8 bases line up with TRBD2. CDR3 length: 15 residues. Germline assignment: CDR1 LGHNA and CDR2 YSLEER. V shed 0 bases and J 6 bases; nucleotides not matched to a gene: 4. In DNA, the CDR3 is TGCGCCAGCAGCCAAGATGGGACTAGTCTCAATGAGCAGTTCTTC. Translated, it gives CASSQDGTSLNEQFF.

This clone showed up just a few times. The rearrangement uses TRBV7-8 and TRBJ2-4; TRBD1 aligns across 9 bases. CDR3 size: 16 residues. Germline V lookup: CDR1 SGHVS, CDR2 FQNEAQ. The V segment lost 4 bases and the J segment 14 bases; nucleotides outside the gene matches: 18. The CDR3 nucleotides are TGTGCCAGCAGCTCCTCCCGGACAGGGGTGCGTTCCACGGAGTACTTC. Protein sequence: CASSSSRTGVRSTEYF.

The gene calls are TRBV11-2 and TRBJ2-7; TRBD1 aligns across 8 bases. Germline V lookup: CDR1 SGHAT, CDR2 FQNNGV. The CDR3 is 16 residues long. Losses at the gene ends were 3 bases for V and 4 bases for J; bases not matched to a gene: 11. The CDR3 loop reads CASSFSFRGRAYEQYF. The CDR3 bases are TGTGCCAGCAGCTTCAGCTTCAGGGGGCGCGCATACGAGCAGTACTTC.